This TCR beta chain was obtained from a study of blood T cell repertoires in COVID-19. Source study methods: Nucleated cell number was recorded as an estimate derived from reference gene primer amplification. Assay: immunoSEQ multiplex PCR; the TCRdb copy retains only in-frame clones and omits some. Clone size and V and J calls were adopted from that table, with D and trimming inferred from the DNA. Here the sample spans a few hundred thousand clones, around 89% being singletons. This clone was found once. Unmatched junction bases numbered 13, after V lost 6 bases and J lost 4 bases. This CDR3 comprises 16 residues.

The V and J genes are TRBV5-3 and TRBJ1-5; 7 bases agree with TRBD1. TRBV5-3 is marked as an open reading frame, function uncertain. The TCR comes from a woman aged 25 to 39 with COVID-19, enrolled during active disease. Input material: peripheral blood. The CDR3 bases are TGTGCCAGAAATGGAATAGAGGGGGCTGGAAATCAGCCCCAGCATTTT. Translation gives CARNGIEGAGNQPQHF.